The following is a T cell receptor (beta chain) sequence with its context. The antigen remains undetermined. V shed 1 base, J shed 3 bases, and the junction held 11 bases outside the gene matches. Germline V gene lookup returns CDR1 SGHVS and CDR2 FQNEAQ. CDR3 size: 18 residues. The data originate from a study of T-cell reconstitution after alpha-beta-depleted transplantation in children. Construction of the TCRbeta library involved unique molecular identifiers. TCRdb re-called the PCR reads with MiXCR, one entry per CDR3 protein. The sample holds 45,000 to 60,000 distinct CDR3 sequences, roughly 52% seen once. Study results and limitations: Reports say that about two months after transplant, the alpha-beta T cells came out of several hundred graft clones that had expanded. Fresh T-cell production supplied most of the T-cell counts and diversity seen one year after transplant. Certain patients had high TCRbeta diversity at day 60, and it came from recipient T cells and thymic progenitors that survived.

The receptor was isolated from a boy in the first two years of life with SCID, due to receive a stem cell transplant. Here the sequenced sample was peripheral blood, taken before TCRalphabeta/CD19-depleted stem cell transplant. The chain uses TRBV7-8 and TRBJ2-7, with 11 bases fitting TRBD2. The CDR3 here is CASSLGVIGTSGYYEQYF. The DNA for the CDR3 is TGTGCCAGCAGCTTAGGGGTGATTGGGACTAGCGGTTACTACGAGCAGTACTTC.